The 13 T cell receptor beta chains reported below all come from one sample, sequenced in a study of T cell clones after liver transplantation. Clones were sequenced by immunoSEQ multiplex PCR, and TCRdb holds only the in-frame ones, with some missing. The repertoire consists of 49,000 or so clones, with 70% to 75% occurring once and the leading ten covering about 10%. The specimen comprised CD4+ T cells from blood, sampled approximately 54 months after liver transplant. These receptors were taken from a human patient who received a liver transplant. Some T cells may have come from the graft donor.

V usage is TRBV19 and J usage is TRBJ1-5; 8 bases are a match to TRBD1. Per the germline V gene, CDR1 is LNHDA and CDR2 is SQIVND (reference sequence). The CDR3 consists of 17 residues. Unmatched junction bases numbered 7, after V lost 3 bases and J lost 0 bases. In DNA form, the CDR3 reads TGTGCCAGTAGTATGGACAGGGTATCGTATAGCAATCAGCCCCAGCATTTT. Its translation is CASSMDRVSYSNQPQHF. Supplemented by reference TRBV19 and TRBJ1-5, the full variable domain reads DGGITQSPKYLFRKEGQNVTLSCEQNLNHDAMYWYRQDPGQGLRLIYYSQIVNDFQKGDIAEGYSVSREKKESFPLTVTSAQKNPTAFYLCASSMDRVSYSNQPQHFGDGTRLSIL.

The chain combines TRBV11-2 with TRBJ2-7, with D perhaps being TRBD1 or TRBD2 (5 bases each). The germline V gene has CDR1 SGHAT and CDR2 FQNNGV. The CDR3 is made up of 15 amino acids. V lost 5 bases, J lost 2 bases, and 16 bases lay in between. The CDR3 nucleotides read TGTGCCAGCAGCCGAGGGACGGGGCTACCCTACGAGCAGTACTTC. Amino acid sequence: CASSRGTGLPYEQYF.

The chain uses TRBV7-3 and TRBJ2-2; 13 bases agree with TRBD2. Unmatched junction bases numbered 8, after V lost 4 bases and J lost 3 bases. Germline CDR1 SGHTA, CDR2 FQGTGA. The CDR3 runs 18 residues. The CDR3 nucleotides are TGTGCCAGCAGCTCCCTACTAGCGGGGGGGCCCTACACCGGGGAGCTGTTTTTT. Residues: CASSSLLAGGPYTGELFF.

This clone was detected a few times. This chain uses TRBV7-7 with TRBJ2-5; D unclear. The ends were cut back, 5 bases at V and 3 bases at J, with 7 bases in the middle. Germline CDR1 reads SSHAT; CDR2 reads FNYEAQ (reference sequence). This CDR3 comprises 12 residues. The CDR3 loop reads CASSAGEETQYF. The CDR3 DNA follows: TGTGCCAGCAGCGCCGGAGAAGAGACCCAGTACTTC. Full variable domain (missing parts from reference TRBV7-7 and TRBJ2-5): GAGVSQSPRYKVTKRGQDVTLRCDPISSHATLYWYQQALGQGPEFLTYFNYEAQPDKSGLPSDRFSAERPEGSISTLTIQRTEQRDSAMYRCASSAGEETQYFGPGTRLLVL.

The V and J genes are TRBV5-6 and TRBJ2-7, with no clear D. Trimming left V 6 bases short and J 3 bases short, with 4 bases between. The CDR3 has 10 amino acids. Germline V gene lookup returns CDR1 SGHDT and CDR2 YYEEEE. The CDR3 DNA follows: TGTGCCAGCACTTTCTACGAGCAGTACTTC. Its translation is CASTFYEQYF.

The CDR3: CASSRQGATDGYTF. The CDR3 nucleotides read TGTGCCAGCAGCCGGCAGGGGGCCACGGACGGCTACACCTTC. The rearrangement links TRBV6-1 to TRBJ1-2; 8 positions agree with TRBD1. The CDR3 has 14 residues. The germline V gene has CDR1 MNHNS and CDR2 SASEGT. V shed 6 bases and J 8 bases; nucleotides not matched to a gene: 11.

V gene TRBV19 combines with J gene TRBJ2-1; a weak D match, TRBD2 (5 bases). CDR3 length: 15 residues. The V and J ends lost 7 bases and 0 bases respectively, with 13 bases between them. The V gene's germline CDR1 is LNHDA and CDR2 SQIVND (reference sequence). CDR3 bases: TGTGCCAGTAAGAGGGCGTCAAGCTCCTACAATGAGCAGTTCTTC. This gives the protein CASKRASSSYNEQFF.

The rearrangement joins TRBV7-6 to TRBJ2-1; TRBD1 agrees at 8 bases. Germline lookup yields CDR1 SGHVS and CDR2 FNYEAQ. The ends lost 1 base at V and 7 bases at J; junction bases unmatched: 0. The CDR3 has 13 amino acids. The CDR3 region has the DNA TGTGCCAGCAGCTTAGGACAGGGGAATGAGCAGTTCTTC. This encodes CASSLGQGNEQFF. Together with reference TRBV7-6 and TRBJ2-1, the CDR3 gives the full variable domain: GAGVSQSPRYKVTKRGQDVALRCDPISGHVSLYWYRQALGQGPEFLTYFNYEAQQDKSGLPNDRFSAERPEGSISTLTIQRTEQRDSAMYRCASSLGQGNEQFFGPGTRLTVL.

The chain has TRBV28 and TRBJ1-1, with D unresolved. This CDR3 is 13 amino acids long. Germline V gives CDR1 MDHEN, CDR2 SYDVKM. Trimming took off 6 bases at V and 5 bases at J, with 13 bases between the two ends. CDR3 loop: CASRPTSGTEAFF. CDR3 nucleotides: TGTGCCAGCAGGCCTACTTCGGGAACTGAAGCTTTCTTT.

The V call is TRBV4-1, the J call TRBJ1-1, with 7 nucleotides matching TRBD1. In germline, CDR1 is MGHRA, CDR2 YSYEKL. The CDR3 loop spans 14 amino acids. V was clipped by 4 bases and J by 5 bases; unmatched bases: 7. The CDR3 DNA follows: TGCGCCAGCAGCCCCAGGGGGGCCGGAACTGAAGCTTTCTTT. Translation gives CASSPRGAGTEAFF.

CDR3 coding DNA: TGTGCCAGCAGCTTAGCAGGGGGGAATTCACCCCTCCACTTT. This encodes CASSLAGGNSPLHF. The genes are TRBV7-8 and TRBJ1-6; possible D gene TRBD1, 6 bases. CDR3 size: 14 residues. Trimming left V 0 bases short and J 7 bases short, with 7 bases between. CDR1 and CDR2 from the germline V gene are SGHVS and FQNEAQ. The full variable domain, with the rest looked up from reference TRBV7-8 and TRBJ1-6, is GAGVSQSPRYKVAKRGQDVALRCDPISGHVSLFWYQQALGQGPEFLTYFQNEAQLDKSGLPSDRFFAERPEGSVSTLKIQRTQQEDSAVYLCASSLAGGNSPLHFGNGTRLTVT.

This chain uses TRBV5-4 with TRBJ1-1, with 7 bases fitting TRBD1. CDR3 length: 14 residues. Germline V gives CDR1 SGHNT, CDR2 YYREEE (reference sequence). With V trimmed by 0 bases and J by 3 bases, 2 bases remained unmatched. The CDR3: CASSLDRGHTEAFF. For the CDR3, the DNA is TGTGCCAGCAGCTTGGACAGGGGACACACTGAAGCTTTCTTT.

The CDR3 coding sequence is TGTGCCAGCAGTTACGGCACCATGAACACTGAAGCTTTCTTT. Translating gives CASSYGTMNTEAFF. V usage is TRBV6-5 and J usage is TRBJ1-1; the D is unclear. The CDR3 spans 14 residues. V was cut by 2 bases and J by 0 bases, with 7 bases left in between. From germline, CDR1 is MNHEY and CDR2 SVGAGI.